Given below is one T cell receptor (beta chain) in context. The sample comes from a study of blood T cell repertoires in COVID-19. Turning to the study itself: Collection of acute and convalescent COVID-19 samples took place in the United States, Italy and Spain. PBMCs, B-cell-depleted T cells, or T cells were the source of the cDNA or gDNA that made up the material.

Source study methods: Researchers report that nucleated cell counts were estimated from reference gene primer amplification. Repertoires were generated with immunoSEQ multiplex PCR, while TCRdb's copy carries only in-frame clones and drops some. The V and J calls and clone size are taken from that table; D and trimming were inferred from the DNA. The table has about 230,000 clones, approximately 85% seen once. The receptor's source is a middle-aged man with acute or convalescent COVID-19. Sequenced sample: peripheral blood.

CDR3 in DNA: TGCGCCAGCAGCTTTGCAGGGGACGAGAGGGGCTACACCTTC. Translated: CASSFAGDERGYTF. V and J are TRBV5-1 and TRBJ1-2; D may be TRBD1 (6 bases). Germline V lookup: CDR1 SGHRS, CDR2 YFSETQ. V dropped 2 bases and J dropped 8 bases, with 16 bases sitting between them. The CDR3 runs 14 residues.